The 20 T cell receptor beta chains presented below share a single source sample, sequenced in a study of cytomegalovirus exposure and HLA in healthy donors (dated by TCRdb to 2016 to 2017). Receptor amplification or capture employed the immunoSEQ multiplex PCR assay. A mixture of 60 forward primers for TCR Vbeta segments and 13 reverse primers for TCR Jbeta segments was used in the multiplex PCR. Sourced from immuneACCESS, this table was stored by TCRdb with only in-frame sequences that have V and J called. A share of the clones is absent; for the studies checked, an unresolved V gene accounts for under half, and the remainder has no known explanation. The sample table contains more than 100,000 clones; only one count was recorded for roughly 80% of them. The top ten constitute 8.5% to 10% of the sample. Sequenced input: PBMCs. The origin of the receptors is a female donor in good health and CMV-seropositive.

The genes are TRBV6-5 and TRBJ1-1; D remains unclear. Trimming shortened V by 0 bases and J by 8 bases, and 13 bases separated the two germline ends. The germline gives CDR1 MNHEY, CDR2 SVGAGI. The CDR3 contains 14 residues. CDR3 protein: CASSYSIRNQEAFF. The CDR3 nucleotides are TGTGCCAGCAGTTACTCGATCAGGAATCAAGAAGCTTTCTTT.

DNA for the CDR3: TGTGCCAGCAGTCCCGACTCTCTCGTGGGCTATGGCTACACCTTC. This encodes CASSPDSLVGYGYTF. This chain connects TRBV28 to TRBJ1-2; D is unclear. The CDR3 has 15 amino acids. Trimming took 5 bases from V and 4 from J, leaving 17 bases between them. Germline CDR1 reads MDHEN; CDR2 reads SYDVKM.

V usage is TRBV6-6 and J usage is TRBJ2-7, with TRBD1 matching over 7 bases. V lost 7 bases to trimming and J lost 5 bases; unmatched junction nucleotides: 11. The germline V gene has CDR1 MNHNY and CDR2 SVGAGI (reference sequence). The CDR3 consists of 14 residues. As DNA, the CDR3 is TGTGCCAGCACCCTACGGCAGGGGGTAGACGAGCAGTACTTC. Its protein is CASTLRQGVDEQYF.

V is TRBV5-1 and J is TRBJ2-5, with D unclear. Germline CDR1 is SGHRS and CDR2 is YFSETQ. Trimming pared 1 base from V and 1 base from J, leaving 5 bases between. The CDR3 has 13 amino acids. CDR3 sequence: CASSLNIQETQYF. In DNA form, the CDR3 reads TGCGCCAGCAGCTTGAACATCCAAGAGACCCAGTACTTC. The whole variable domain, remainder taken from reference TRBV5-1 and TRBJ2-5, is KAGVTQTPRYLIKTRGQQVTLSCSPISGHRSVSWYQQTPGQGLQFLFEYFSETQRNKGNFPGRFSGRQFSNSRSEMNVSTLELGDSALYLCASSLNIQETQYFGPGTRLLVL.

This clone appeared once. The chain uses TRBV28 and TRBJ2-7; 8 nucleotides align to TRBD1. The CDR3 length is 15 residues. The trim removed 6 bases at V and 3 bases at J, leaving 10 bases unmatched. The V gene's germline CDR1 is MDHEN and CDR2 SYDVKM. The CDR3 region has the DNA TGTGCCAGCAGGGCCCAATCAACAGGGGGCTACGAGCAGTACTTC. Translating it yields CASRAQSTGGYEQYF. The whole variable domain, filled in from reference TRBV28 and TRBJ2-7, reads DVKVTQSSRYLVKRTGEKVFLECVQDMDHENMFWYRQDPGLGLRLIYFSYDVKMKEKGDIPEGYSVSREKKERFSLILESASTNQTSMYLCASRAQSTGGYEQYFGPGTRLTVT.

CDR3 sequence (DNA): TGTGCCAGCAGCTTACAACTAGGGCGGACAGATACGCAGTATTTT. Translating gives CASSLQLGRTDTQYF. The gene calls are TRBV7-8 and TRBJ2-3, with TRBD2 as a possible D gene (5 bases). Per the germline V gene, CDR1 is SGHVS and CDR2 is FQNEAQ. Trimming stripped 2 bases from V and 3 bases from J, with 12 bases between. The CDR3 runs 15 residues.

This rearrangement joins TRBV30 to TRBJ1-5; weak D call: TRBD1 (6 bases). Trimming removed 5 bases from V and 1 base from J, with 15 bases in between. Germline V gene data show CDR1 as GTSNPN and CDR2 as SVGIG (reference sequence). This CDR3 region has 15 residues. This CDR3 reads CAWGGGRGSNQPQHF. DNA of the CDR3: TGTGCCTGGGGCGGGGGGCGCGGGAGCAATCAGCCCCAGCATTTT.

This chain joins TRBV7-8 and TRBJ1-2, with 7 positions matching TRBD1. The germline CDR1 and CDR2 sequences are SGHVS and FQNEAQ. The CDR3 length is 13 residues. The J segment lost 8 bases and the V segment lost 5 bases, leaving 8 bases of the junction unmatched. Here the CDR3 reads CASSQDRVGGYTF. The CDR3 region has the DNA TGTGCCAGCAGCCAAGACAGGGTCGGCGGCTACACCTTC.

A few counts support this clone. This chain links TRBV6-4 with TRBJ2-1; 9 nucleotides line up with TRBD1. The CDR3 has 15 residues. The trim removed 7 bases at V and 8 bases at J, leaving 12 bases unmatched. Germline V gene data show CDR1 as MRHNA and CDR2 as SNTAGT. The CDR3 region has the DNA TGTGCCAGCAATCTTACCGGGACAGGGAGGTATGAGCAGTTCTTC. This sequence encodes CASNLTGTGRYEQFF.

The rearrangement links TRBV6-6 to TRBJ2-5; weak D call: TRBD1 (7 bases). There are 14 residues in the CDR3. Germline CDR1 is MNHNY and CDR2 is SVGAGI (reference sequence). The ends were cut back, 10 bases at V and 5 bases at J, with 20 bases in the middle. CDR3 amino acids: CATAYSAGGETQYF. The CDR3 nucleotides read TGTGCCACCGCATATAGTGCAGGGGGGGAGACCCAGTACTTC.

The CDR3 sequence is CASISGQGVIGELFF. CDR3 nucleotides: TGTGCCAGCATATCGGGACAGGGGGTGATCGGGGAGCTGTTTTTT. The rearrangement uses TRBV28 and TRBJ2-2; 11 nucleotides agree with TRBD1. This CDR3 has 15 amino acids. The V gene end was trimmed by 7 bases and the J gene end by 7 bases; junction bases not matched to a gene: 8. Per germline, CDR1 MDHEN and CDR2 SYDVKM.

The chain employs TRBV6-1 and TRBJ2-7; D perhaps matches TRBD1 (6 bases). Germline V gene data show CDR1 as MNHNS and CDR2 as SASEGT. Trimming pared 4 bases from V and 3 bases from J, leaving 16 bases between. CDR3 size: 15 residues. CDR3 in DNA: TGTGCCAGCAGTGCATCTTTCCCAGGGGTCTACGAGCAGTACTTC. Its translation: CASSASFPGVYEQYF.

The genes are TRBV30 and TRBJ1-6; TRBD1 matches at 8 bases. V dropped 4 bases and J dropped 10; count of bases not matched to a gene: 6. Germline V gene sequence: CDR1 GTSNPN, CDR2 SVGIG (reference sequence). This CDR3 has 13 residues. The chain's CDR3 is CAWTGGLGSPLHF. The CDR3 DNA is TGTGCCTGGACAGGGGGCCTGGGATCACCCCTCCACTTT. Drawing the rest from reference TRBV30 and TRBJ1-6, the complete variable domain is SQTIHQWPATLVQPVGSPLSLECTVEGTSNPNLYWYRQAAGRGLQLLFYSVGIGQISSEVPQNLSASRPQDRQFILSSKKLLLSDSGFYLCAWTGGLGSPLHFGNGTRLTVT.

CDR3 protein: CASSPPDAGAIHEQFF. The CDR3 DNA reads TGTGCCAGCTCACCACCGGATGCGGGGGCTATCCATGAGCAGTTCTTC. The chain recombines TRBV18 with TRBJ2-1, with D possibly matching TRBD2 (7 bases). Trimming took 0 bases from V and 8 from J, leaving 17 bases between them. Germline V gene sequence: CDR1 KGHSH, CDR2 LQKENI. The CDR3 loop spans 16 amino acids.

In its sample, this clone was seen a few times. The chain joins TRBV28 to TRBJ1-2, with D possibly TRBD1 on 5 matching bases. The V end lost 5 bases, the J end lost 2 bases, and 12 bases lay between the germline ends. This CDR3 spans 14 amino acids. CDR1 MDHEN and CDR2 SYDVKM come from the germline V gene. In DNA, the CDR3 is TGTGCCAGCAGTAATACAGGTGGCAACTATGGCTACACCTTC. It specifies CASSNTGGNYGYTF.

The chain couples TRBV2 to TRBJ1-1; 7 bases fit TRBD1. The CDR3 spans 14 residues. Looked up from germline, CDR1 is SNHLY and CDR2 is FYNNEI. V lost 4 bases and J lost 5; bases outside the gene matches: 7. CDR3 sequence reads: CASSVSQGMTEAFF. The CDR3 nucleotides read TGTGCCAGCAGTGTTTCACAGGGGATGACTGAAGCTTTCTTT.

This sequence joins TRBV5-1 and TRBJ2-7; D remains unclear. The germline CDR1 and CDR2 sequences are SGHRS and YFSETQ. The CDR3 has 16 amino acids. The V gene lost 0 bases and the J gene lost 3 bases, with 16 bases spanning the gap. The CDR3 DNA is TGCGCCAGCAGCTTGGCCTCCTACAGTTTGGGCTACGAGCAGTACTTC. Residues: CASSLASYSLGYEQYF.

The CDR3 nucleotides read TGTGCCAGCAGCTTGCAGGGCTACAATGAGCAGTTCTTC. This encodes CASSLQGYNEQFF. The V gene is TRBV11-3, the J gene TRBJ2-1; D is perhaps TRBD1 (5 bases). Germline lookup yields CDR1 SGHNT and CDR2 YENEEA. The CDR3 is 13 amino acids. V was clipped by 3 bases and J by 3 bases, with 6 bases between them.

Remarks on this clone: A read error may account for a junction end that differs from germline. The chain couples TRBV6-5 to TRBJ1-6; the D is unclear. This CDR3 is built from 13 residues. Germline CDR1 MNHEY, CDR2 SVGAGI. The CDR3 loop is CASSYSMSSPLHF. CDR3 coding DNA: TGTGCCAGCAGCTACTCGATGAGTTCACCCCTCCACTTT.

The CDR3 DNA follows: TGTGCCAGCAGTTTCGCGGGGGCGGGAGGGACTGAAGCTTTCTTT. It specifies CASSFAGAGGTEAFF. The rearrangement links TRBV6-6 to TRBJ1-1; D may be TRBD1 (6 bases). Germline lookup yields CDR1 MNHNY and CDR2 SVGAGI (reference sequence). Trimming left V 4 bases short and J 5 bases short, with 17 bases between. The CDR3 length is 15 residues.